One and the same sample provided the 15 T cell receptor beta chains below, sequenced in a study of beta chain features in type 1 diabetes. General observations from the study: Patients with Type 1 diabetes showed moderately but significantly shorter TCRB CDR3s in all four CD4+ subsets.

Sequenced material consisted of expressed TCRB transcripts (all of the isolated RNA was reverse transcribed). Using immunoSEQ multiplex PCR, the repertoire was profiled, and TCRdb retains in-frame clones only, with some absent. Of 600,000 to 750,000 clones listed, roughly an eighth are singletons. These receptors' antigens are unknown. Sequenced material: naive CD4+ T cells from blood. The receptors shown here come from a man in his thirties or forties with type 1 diabetes.

The V gene is TRBV6-1, the J gene TRBJ1-1; TRBD1 aligns across 7 bases. The CDR3 is made up of 14 amino acids. Per the germline V gene, CDR1 is MNHNS and CDR2 is SASEGT. V shed 6 bases and J 10 bases; nucleotides not matched to a gene: 14. Here the CDR3 DNA reads TGTGCCAGCAGCCACGGGACAGTTTCCCAGGGAGCTTTCTTT. It specifies CASSHGTVSQGAFF.

This clone was detected a few times. J is TRBJ2-7 and V is TRBV6-6, with TRBD1 matching over 7 bases. Germline-derived CDR1 and CDR2 are MNHNY and SVGAGI (reference sequence). CDR3 length: 13 amino acids. The V segment lost 7 bases and the J segment 2 bases; nucleotides outside the gene matches: 5. The CDR3 protein is CASKEDRAYEQYF. The CDR3, as DNA: TGTGCCAGCAAGGAAGACAGGGCCTACGAGCAGTACTTC.

V gene TRBV7-9 combines with J gene TRBJ2-7; D is perhaps TRBD1 or TRBD2 (6 bases each). The CDR3 is 16 residues long. Trimming stripped 5 bases from V and 3 bases from J, with 20 bases between. CDR1 is SEHNR, CDR2 FQNEAQ, per germline (reference sequence). Written as DNA, the CDR3 is TGTGCCAGCAGCCTAACTCAGGGGACTCGCCACTACGAGCAGTACTTC. It translates to CASSLTQGTRHYEQYF.

The gene calls are TRBV5-1 and TRBJ2-3; 9 positions agree with TRBD2. V lost 7 bases and J lost 4; bases outside the gene matches: 13. The CDR3 is 16 residues long. CDR1 and CDR2 from the germline V gene are SGHRS and YFSETQ. In DNA, the CDR3 is TGCGCCAGCGCAGCCCAAGTAGCGGGGGAGGCAGATACGCAGTATTTT. As protein: CASAAQVAGEADTQYF.

The V call is TRBV19, the J call TRBJ2-4, with a weak D call TRBD1 (5 bases). The germline CDR1 and CDR2 sequences are LNHDA and SQIVND (reference sequence). V was trimmed by 3 bases and J by 10 bases, leaving 16 bases between them. The CDR3 is 14 residues long. Written as DNA, the CDR3 is TGTGCCAGTAGTATCCATCAGGGATCACGGATTCAGTACTTC. It encodes CASSIHQGSRIQYF.

The chain couples TRBV29-1 to TRBJ2-3, with 9 positions matching TRBD1. The trim removed 2 bases at V and 10 bases at J, leaving 1 base unmatched. The CDR3 extends over 11 amino acids. The germline V gene has CDR1 SQVTM and CDR2 ANQGSEA. CDR3 nucleotides: TGCAGCGTTGAATGGACAGGGGCGCAGTATTTT. Its translation: CSVEWTGAQYF.

This clone appeared a few times. The rearrangement links TRBV4-3 to TRBJ1-2; a possible D gene is TRBD1 (5 bases). Looked up from germline, CDR1 is LGHNA and CDR2 is YSLEER. V was shortened by 3 bases and J by 7 bases, with 15 bases between the two germline ends. The length of the CDR3 is 14 residues. The CDR3 DNA sequence: TGCGCCAGCAGCCAGGCCCACGGGACGCCTGGCTACACCTTC. This encodes CASSQAHGTPGYTF.

The chain uses TRBV29-1 and TRBJ2-7; D might be TRBD1 or TRBD2, each matching 5 bases. Germline CDR1 SQVTM, CDR2 ANQGSEA. V lost 3 bases and J lost 0, with 12 bases in between. CDR3 length equals 14 residues. In DNA, the CDR3 is TGCAGCGTTGAGGGGACGGGCAGCTCCTACGAGCAGTACTTC. Translating it yields CSVEGTGSSYEQYF.

The chain employs TRBV6-5 and TRBJ1-3; 8 bases fit TRBD1. The junction had 6 bases not matched to a gene; V was cut back by 5 bases and J by 3 bases. Germline lookup yields CDR1 MNHEY and CDR2 SVGAGI. CDR3 length: 15 amino acids. Here the CDR3 DNA reads TGTGCCAGCAGTCTACGGACAGGGTTTGGAAACACCATATATTTT. Its protein product is CASSLRTGFGNTIYF.

This clone has more than one count but fewer than ten. The chain combines TRBV11-2 with TRBJ2-5; D call uncertain. With 4 bases removed from V and 13 bases from J, the gap between germline ends came to 13 bases. Germline assignment: CDR1 SGHAT and CDR2 FQNNGV. The CDR3 has 11 amino acids. CDR3 amino acids: CASSSAWATYF. The CDR3 DNA is TGTGCCAGCAGCTCAGCCTGGGCCACGTACTTC.

The chain links TRBV7-9 to TRBJ2-7; D might be TRBD1 (6 bases). This CDR3 is built from 13 residues. Germline CDR1 and CDR2: SEHNR and FQNEAQ (reference sequence). V was shortened by 8 bases and J by 3 bases, with 14 bases between the two germline ends. The CDR3 DNA is TGTGCCAGCTCCACAGGGTGGAGCTACGAGCAGTACTTC. As protein: CASSTGWSYEQYF.

This chain connects TRBV28 to TRBJ2-1; 8 bases fit TRBD2. V lost 10 bases and J lost 9; bases outside the gene matches: 20. Per the germline V gene, CDR1 is MDHEN and CDR2 is SYDVKM. The CDR3 covers 16 residues. CDR3 amino acids: CATYRGGAITSGEQFF. The CDR3 nucleotides read TGTGCCACCTACCGGGGGGGGGCCATAACCTCCGGTGAGCAGTTCTTC.

Concerning this clone itself: The same CDR3 also results from other DNA sequences found in this sample. The J gene is TRBJ2-1, the V gene TRBV20-1, with a tentative D call TRBD2 (5 bases). Germline V CDR1 and CDR2: DFQATT, SNEGSKA (reference sequence). There are 11 residues in the CDR3. The ends were cut back, 2 bases at V and 8 bases at J, with 7 bases in the middle. CDR3 DNA: TGCAGTGCTAGACGGCGGGATGAGCAGTTCTTC. It specifies CSARRRDEQFF.

V usage is TRBV27 and J usage is TRBJ2-3; D not resolved. Germline values: CDR1 MNHEY, CDR2 SMNVEV (reference sequence). Between the trimmed V and J ends, which lost 4 bases and 2 bases, there was a span of 13 bases. CDR3 length: 15 residues. The CDR3 DNA reads TGTGCCAGCAGTTCAAATAGGGTGATCACAGATACGCAGTATTTT. Protein sequence: CASSSNRVITDTQYF.

There are a few counts of this clone. The chain links TRBV5-8 to TRBJ2-3, with D perhaps matching TRBD1 (6 bases). The germline V and J ends were trimmed by 3 bases and 0 bases, with 11 bases remaining between them. This CDR3 comprises 15 residues. Per germline, CDR1 SGHTS and CDR2 YDEGEE. The DNA of the CDR3 is TGTGCCAGCAGCTCAGGACAGCTAAGCACAGATACGCAGTATTTT. It specifies CASSSGQLSTDTQYF.